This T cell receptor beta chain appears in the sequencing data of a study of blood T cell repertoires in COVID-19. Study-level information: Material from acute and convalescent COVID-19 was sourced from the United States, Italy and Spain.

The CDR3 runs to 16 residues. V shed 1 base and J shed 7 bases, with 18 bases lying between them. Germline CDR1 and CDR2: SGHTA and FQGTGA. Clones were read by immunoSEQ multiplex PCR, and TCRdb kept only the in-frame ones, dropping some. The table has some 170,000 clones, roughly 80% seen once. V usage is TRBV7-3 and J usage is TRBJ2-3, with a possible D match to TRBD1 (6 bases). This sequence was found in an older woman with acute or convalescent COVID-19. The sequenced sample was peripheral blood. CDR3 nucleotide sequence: TGTGCCAGCAGCTTAAATCCACAGGCAAGGGGGAATACGCAGTATTTT. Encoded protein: CASSLNPQARGNTQYF.